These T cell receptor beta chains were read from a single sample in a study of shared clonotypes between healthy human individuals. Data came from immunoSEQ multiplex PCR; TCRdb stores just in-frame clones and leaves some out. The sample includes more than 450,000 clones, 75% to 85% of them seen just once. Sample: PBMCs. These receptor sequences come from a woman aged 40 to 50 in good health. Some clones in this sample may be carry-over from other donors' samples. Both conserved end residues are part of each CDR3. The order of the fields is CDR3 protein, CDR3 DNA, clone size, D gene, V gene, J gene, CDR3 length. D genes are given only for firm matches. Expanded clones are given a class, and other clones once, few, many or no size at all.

CDR3 protein: CASGSLAEGTYEQYF
CDR3 DNA: TGTGCCAGCGGGTCTCTAGCGGAGGGGACCTACGAGCAGTACTTC
clone size: NA
D gene: TRBD2
V gene: TRBV6-5
J gene: TRBJ2-7
CDR3 length: 15

CDR3 protein: CASSKYNEQFF
CDR3 DNA: TGTGCCAGCAGTAAGTACAATGAGCAGTTCTTC
clone size: NA
D gene: NA
V gene: TRBV6-5
J gene: TRBJ2-1
CDR3 length: 11

CDR3 protein: CAWSVMRVTEAFF
CDR3 DNA: TGTGCCTGGAGTGTAATGAGGGTAACTGAAGCTTTCTTT
clone size: few
D gene: NA
V gene: TRBV30
J gene: TRBJ1-1
CDR3 length: 13

CDR3 protein: CASSLWGQVVEAFF
CDR3 DNA: TGTGCCAGCAGCTTGTGGGGGCAGGTGGTGGAAGCTTTCTTT
clone size: NA
D gene: NA
V gene: TRBV5-6
J gene: TRBJ1-1
CDR3 length: 14

CDR3 protein: CASSQEDNQPQHF
CDR3 DNA: TGTGCCAGCAGCCAAGAGGATAATCAGCCCCAGCATTTT
clone size: NA
D gene: NA
V gene: TRBV4-2
J gene: TRBJ1-5
CDR3 length: 13

CDR3 protein: CASSLRWNTGELFF
CDR3 DNA: TGTGCCAGCAGCTTACGATGGAACACCGGGGAGCTGTTTTTT
clone size: NA
D gene: NA
V gene: TRBV11-1
J gene: TRBJ2-2
CDR3 length: 14

CDR3 protein: CASSFGGYGNEKLFF
CDR3 DNA: TGTGCCAGCAGTTTTGGAGGATACGGCAATGAAAAACTGTTTTTT
clone size: once
D gene: NA
V gene: TRBV28
J gene: TRBJ1-4
CDR3 length: 15

CDR3 protein: CSVGQSGMQETQYF
CDR3 DNA: TGCAGCGTTGGGCAAAGCGGGATGCAAGAGACCCAGTACTTC
clone size: NA
D gene: TRBD2
V gene: TRBV29-1
J gene: TRBJ2-5
CDR3 length: 14

CDR3 protein: CASRPSGANVLTF
CDR3 DNA: TGTGCCAGCAGACCTTCTGGGGCCAACGTCCTGACTTTC
clone size: NA
D gene: NA
V gene: TRBV27
J gene: TRBJ2-6
CDR3 length: 13

CDR3 protein: CASSPPGLDFYEQYF
CDR3 DNA: TGTGCCAGCTCACCACCGGGACTAGATTTCTACGAGCAGTACTTC
clone size: NA
D gene: TRBD2
V gene: TRBV18
J gene: TRBJ2-7
CDR3 length: 15

CDR3 protein: CASTPSRGAGETQYF
CDR3 DNA: TGTGCCAGCACCCCCTCTCGGGGGGCCGGAGAGACCCAGTACTTC
clone size: NA
D gene: NA
V gene: TRBV9
J gene: TRBJ2-5
CDR3 length: 15

CDR3 protein: CASSMRGSIRKDEQFF
CDR3 DNA: TGTGCCAGTAGTATGCGGGGAAGTATCAGAAAGGATGAGCAGTTCTTC
clone size: NA
D gene: NA
V gene: TRBV19
J gene: TRBJ2-1
CDR3 length: 16

CDR3 protein: CATFLLRDRDGYTF
CDR3 DNA: TGTGCCACCTTCTTACTCCGGGACAGGGATGGCTACACCTTC
clone size: NA
D gene: TRBD1
V gene: TRBV27
J gene: TRBJ1-2
CDR3 length: 14

CDR3 protein: CASSVVRDRLSGANVLTF
CDR3 DNA: TGTGCCAGCAGCGTAGTGCGGGACAGGTTGTCTGGGGCCAACGTCCTGACTTTC
clone size: NA
D gene: TRBD1
V gene: TRBV9
J gene: TRBJ2-6
CDR3 length: 18

CDR3 protein: CASSGSRGVSDTQYF
CDR3 DNA: TGTGCCAGCAGTGGATCCAGGGGGGTTTCAGATACGCAGTATTTT
clone size: NA
D gene: NA
V gene: TRBV6-1
J gene: TRBJ2-3
CDR3 length: 15

CDR3 protein: CASSSVVGRGREKLFF
CDR3 DNA: TGCGCCAGCAGTTCCGTAGTGGGCCGGGGAAGGGAAAAACTGTTTTTT
clone size: NA
D gene: NA
V gene: TRBV4-3
J gene: TRBJ1-4
CDR3 length: 16

CDR3 protein: CASSSSDGWKGGYTF
CDR3 DNA: NA
clone size: NA
D gene: NA
V gene: TRBV28
J gene: TRBJ1-2
CDR3 length: 15

CDR3 protein: CASSAPRGAGDTGELFF
CDR3 DNA: TGTGCCAGCAGTGCCCCCCGCGGAGCGGGCGACACCGGGGAGCTGTTTTTT
clone size: NA
D gene: NA
V gene: TRBV6-1
J gene: TRBJ2-2
CDR3 length: 17

CDR3 protein: CASSTRGGETQYF
CDR3 DNA: TGTGCCAGCAGTACCCGGGGGGGTGAGACCCAGTACTTC
clone size: NA
D gene: TRBD2
V gene: TRBV27
J gene: TRBJ2-5
CDR3 length: 13

CDR3 protein: CASIPGQPTGELFF
CDR3 DNA: TGTGCCAGTATACCGGGACAGCCGACCGGGGAGCTGTTTTTT
clone size: NA
D gene: TRBD1
V gene: TRBV2
J gene: TRBJ2-2
CDR3 length: 14

CDR3 protein: CATRGQENNYGYTF
CDR3 DNA: TGTGCCACCAGGGGACAGGAAAACAACTATGGCTACACCTTC
clone size: NA
D gene: TRBD1
V gene: TRBV7-9
J gene: TRBJ1-2
CDR3 length: 14

CDR3 protein: CASSGETRLYGYTF
CDR3 DNA: TGTGCCAGCAGTGGAGAGACAAGACTTTATGGCTACACCTTC
clone size: few
D gene: NA
V gene: TRBV2
J gene: TRBJ1-2
CDR3 length: 14

CDR3 protein: CSARDPIRYTF
CDR3 DNA: TGCAGTGCTAGGGACCCTATCCGCTACACCTTC
clone size: NA
D gene: NA
V gene: TRBV20-1
J gene: TRBJ1-2
CDR3 length: 11

CDR3 protein: CASSLRYGIWDRDPEAFF
CDR3 DNA: TGTGCCAGCAGCTTGCGATACGGAATATGGGACAGGGACCCTGAAGCTTTCTTT
clone size: NA
D gene: TRBD1
V gene: TRBV5-6
J gene: TRBJ1-1
CDR3 length: 18

CDR3 protein: CASSRKLLHGDTNEKLFF
CDR3 DNA: TGTGCCAGCTCTAGAAAACTACTCCATGGGGATACTAATGAAAAACTGTTTTTT
clone size: NA
D gene: NA
V gene: TRBV27
J gene: TRBJ1-4
CDR3 length: 18

CDR3 protein: CASSVRARRKTYGYTF
CDR3 DNA: TGCGCCAGCAGCGTTAGGGCACGTCGAAAGACCTATGGCTACACCTTC
clone size: NA
D gene: NA
V gene: TRBV4-3
J gene: TRBJ1-2
CDR3 length: 16

CDR3 protein: CASSPTGSHEQFF
CDR3 DNA: TGTGCCAGCAGTCCCACGGGGTCCCATGAGCAGTTCTTC
clone size: NA
D gene: NA
V gene: TRBV28
J gene: TRBJ2-1
CDR3 length: 13

CDR3 protein: CAAGPGLRQGSGEQYF
CDR3 DNA: TGTGCCGCCGGACCCGGGCTAAGACAGGGCTCCGGCGAGCAGTACTTC
clone size: once
D gene: TRBD1
V gene: TRBV28
J gene: TRBJ2-7
CDR3 length: 16

CDR3 protein: CASSLSGTENQPQHF
CDR3 DNA: TGTGCCAGCAGCTTATCGGGGACAGAAAATCAGCCCCAGCATTTT
clone size: NA
D gene: TRBD1
V gene: TRBV5-8
J gene: TRBJ1-5
CDR3 length: 15

CDR3 protein: CASSYEGETQYF
CDR3 DNA: TGTGCCAGCAGTTACGAGGGAGAGACCCAGTACTTC
clone size: NA
D gene: NA
V gene: TRBV6-5
J gene: TRBJ2-5
CDR3 length: 12

CDR3 protein: CASSTGQSLSCEQYF
CDR3 DNA: TGTGCCAGCAGCACGGGACAATCACTCTCCTGCGAGCAGTACTTC
clone size: NA
D gene: NA
V gene: TRBV11-2
J gene: TRBJ2-7
CDR3 length: 15

CDR3 protein: CASSLDLTVAKNIQYF
CDR3 DNA: TGTGCCAGCAGCTTGGACTTGACGGTTGCCAAAAACATTCAGTACTTC
clone size: few
D gene: NA
V gene: TRBV5-4
J gene: TRBJ2-4
CDR3 length: 16

CDR3 protein: CASSLVGGSTDTQYF
CDR3 DNA: TGCGCCAGCAGCTTGGTGGGGGGTAGCACAGATACGCAGTATTTT
clone size: once
D gene: NA
V gene: TRBV5-1
J gene: TRBJ2-3
CDR3 length: 15

CDR3 protein: CASSLGGDRGYGYTF
CDR3 DNA: TGTGCCAGCAGCTTGGGTGGGGACAGGGGCTATGGCTACACCTTC
clone size: NA
D gene: TRBD1
V gene: TRBV5-4
J gene: TRBJ1-2
CDR3 length: 15

CDR3 protein: CASSLRKQGEQYF
CDR3 DNA: TGTGCCAGCAGCTTAAGGAAGCAGGGCGAGCAGTACTTC
clone size: NA
D gene: NA
V gene: TRBV7-8
J gene: TRBJ2-7
CDR3 length: 13

CDR3 protein: CASSDGGDYNEQFF
CDR3 DNA: TGTGCCAGCAGTGACGGCGGGGATTACAATGAGCAGTTCTTC
clone size: many
D gene: NA
V gene: TRBV6-4
J gene: TRBJ2-1
CDR3 length: 14

CDR3 protein: CASSLLGGGLTNEQFF
CDR3 DNA: TGTGCCAGCAGCCTCCTGGGTGGGGGGCTTACCAATGAGCAGTTCTTC
clone size: NA
D gene: NA
V gene: TRBV7-6
J gene: TRBJ2-1
CDR3 length: 16

CDR3 protein: CASSVGGPSYEQYF
CDR3 DNA: TGTGCCAGCAGCGTAGGCGGGCCTTCCTACGAGCAGTACTTC
clone size: NA
D gene: NA
V gene: TRBV9
J gene: TRBJ2-7
CDR3 length: 14

CDR3 protein: CASSRSRGGSTYNEQFF
CDR3 DNA: TGTGCCAGCAGCCGATCCCGGGGCGGGAGTACCTACAATGAGCAGTTCTTC
clone size: NA
D gene: TRBD2
V gene: TRBV7-9
J gene: TRBJ2-1
CDR3 length: 17

CDR3 protein: CASSLVGGATTEAFF
CDR3 DNA: TGCGCCAGCAGCTTGGTTGGGGGGGCGACCACTGAAGCTTTCTTT
clone size: NA
D gene: NA
V gene: TRBV5-1
J gene: TRBJ1-1
CDR3 length: 15

CDR3 protein: CASGTSGDSYNEQFF
CDR3 DNA: TGTGCCAGTGGGACTAGCGGGGATTCCTACAATGAGCAGTTCTTC
clone size: NA
D gene: TRBD2
V gene: TRBV19
J gene: TRBJ2-1
CDR3 length: 15

CDR3 protein: CASTVDPGQGVETQYF
CDR3 DNA: TGTGCCAGTACCGTCGACCCGGGACAGGGGGTCGAGACCCAGTACTTC
clone size: NA
D gene: TRBD1
V gene: TRBV19
J gene: TRBJ2-5
CDR3 length: 16

CDR3 protein: CASSPGAGRRSPLHF
CDR3 DNA: TGTGCCAGCAGTCCCGGGGCAGGGCGTCGATCACCCCTCCACTTT
clone size: NA
D gene: NA
V gene: TRBV28
J gene: TRBJ1-6
CDR3 length: 15

CDR3 protein: CASSMGLAGSEQYF
CDR3 DNA: TGTGCCAGCAGCATGGGACTAGCGGGAAGCGAGCAGTACTTC
clone size: NA
D gene: TRBD2
V gene: TRBV7-9
J gene: TRBJ2-7
CDR3 length: 14

CDR3 protein: CATSGGQGNTEAFF
CDR3 DNA: TGTGCCACCAGCGGAGGACAGGGAAACACTGAAGCTTTCTTT
clone size: many
D gene: TRBD1
V gene: TRBV15
J gene: TRBJ1-1
CDR3 length: 14

CDR3 protein: CAWSVTLEQYF
CDR3 DNA: TGTGCCTGGAGTGTTACACTTGAGCAGTACTTC
clone size: NA
D gene: NA
V gene: TRBV30
J gene: TRBJ2-7
CDR3 length: 11

CDR3 protein: CASSTQPGLAGDEQFF
CDR3 DNA: TGCGCCAGCAGCACTCAACCGGGACTAGCGGGAGATGAGCAGTTCTTC
clone size: NA
D gene: TRBD2
V gene: TRBV5-1
J gene: TRBJ2-1
CDR3 length: 16

CDR3 protein: CASTLRGGVNEQFF
CDR3 DNA: TGTGCCAGCACTCTTCGGGGCGGAGTCAATGAGCAGTTCTTC
clone size: NA
D gene: NA
V gene: TRBV28
J gene: TRBJ2-1
CDR3 length: 14